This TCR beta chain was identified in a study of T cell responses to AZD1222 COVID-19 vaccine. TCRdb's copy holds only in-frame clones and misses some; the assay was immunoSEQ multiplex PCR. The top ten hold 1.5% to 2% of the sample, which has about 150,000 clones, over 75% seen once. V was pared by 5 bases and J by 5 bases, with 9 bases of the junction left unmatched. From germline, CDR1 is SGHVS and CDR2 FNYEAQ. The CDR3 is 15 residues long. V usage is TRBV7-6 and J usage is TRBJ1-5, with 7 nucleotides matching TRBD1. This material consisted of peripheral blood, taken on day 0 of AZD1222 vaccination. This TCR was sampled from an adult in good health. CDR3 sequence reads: CASSPQGGLDQPQHF. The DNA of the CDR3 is TGTGCCAGCAGCCCCCAGGGGGGGCTTGATCAGCCCCAGCATTTT.